The clone carrying this T cell receptor beta chain was observed a handful of times. Its specificity is not known. Each CDR3 protein is one row after TCRdb ran MiXCR on the 5' RACE reads. The sample consists of roughly 350,000 distinct CDR3 sequences, 20% to 25% of them appearing once. This record comes from a study of T-cell memory formation after mild COVID-19. The germline gives CDR1 SNHLY, CDR2 FYNNEI. CDR3 size: 14 residues. V shed 7 bases, J shed 5 bases, and the junction held 6 bases outside the gene matches. Study-wide results and limits: What remained unconfirmed was the SARS-CoV-2 specificity of second-wave clones peaking on day 37. Contracting clones, day 15 to 85, had balanced CD4/CD8, and later expanders favored CD4+. Among contracting clones, CD4+ were mainly CM/EM and CD8+ enriched in EMRA.

V and J are TRBV2 and TRBJ1-2, with TRBD1 matching 11 bases. The clonotype was recovered from an adult woman who had mild COVID-19 (a few samples of this study predate the infection). Cell type and time point are not known. Sequencing input: PBMCs or a T cell subset sorted from them (not recorded which). This CDR3 is CASKGQGAEYGYTF. The CDR3 bases are TGTGCCAGCAAAGGACAGGGGGCGGAATATGGCTACACCTTC.